This entry lists 12 T cell receptor beta chains sequenced from one sample in a study of T cell changes during pregnancy in multiple sclerosis. Produced via immunoSEQ multiplex PCR; TCRdb's table is partial and in-frame only. The sample carries tens of thousands of clones, roughly 92% recorded once. This specimen was peripheral blood, taken after pregnancy. The receptors derive from a female donor in good health, enrolled as a control in a pregnancy study.

The chain carries TRBV5-1 and TRBJ2-5; D perhaps matches TRBD2 (5 bases). The CDR3 spans 14 residues. CDR1 is SGHRS and CDR2 is YFSETQ in the germline V gene. Trimming stripped 7 bases from V and 2 bases from J, with 15 bases between. The CDR3 here is CASSSRATQETQYF. CDR3 in DNA: TGCGCCAGCTCCTCGAGGGCAACTCAAGAGACCCAGTACTTC. Combining the CDR3 with reference TRBV5-1 and TRBJ2-5 gives the whole variable domain KAGVTQTPRYLIKTRGQQVTLSCSPISGHRSVSWYQQTPGQGLQFLFEYFSETQRNKGNFPGRFSGRQFSNSRSEMNVSTLELGDSALYLCASSSRATQETQYFGPGTRLLVL.

A few counts support this clone. The chain joins TRBV11-2 to TRBJ2-1, with D possibly being TRBD2 (6 bases). The CDR3 spans 16 residues. V was cut by 1 base and J by 7 bases, with 17 bases left in between. Germline CDR1 reads SGHAT; CDR2 reads FQNNGV. The CDR3 region has the DNA TGTGCCAGCAGCTTAGGGCGGCGGGGTGGTTCAAATGAGCAGTTCTTC. Translation: CASSLGRRGGSNEQFF.

The V gene is TRBV28, the J gene TRBJ1-5; D uncertain. The CDR3 runs to 13 residues. Germline V CDR1 and CDR2: MDHEN, SYDVKM. CDR3 in DNA: TGTCAAACGTCGGCGCGGCCCGGGCAGCCCCAGCATTTT. This encodes CQTSARPGQPQHF.

The chain links TRBV27 to TRBJ1-5, with 9 bases that match TRBD1. Germline V CDR1 and CDR2: MNHEY, SMNVEV (reference sequence). The junction had 0 bases not matched to a gene; V was cut back by 2 bases and J by 1 base. The CDR3 is 15 residues long. The CDR3 nucleotides are TGTGCCAGCAGTTTAGGGACAGGGAGCAATCAGCCCCAGCATTTT. Amino acid sequence: CASSLGTGSNQPQHF.

This sequence joins TRBV4-1 and TRBJ2-1; D possibly corresponds to TRBD1 (6 bases). This CDR3 has 14 residues. The germline CDR1 and CDR2 sequences are MGHRA and YSYEKL. With 4 bases removed from V and 2 bases from J, the gap between germline ends came to 9 bases. CDR3 coding DNA: TGCGCCAGCAGCCCGAGGGGGACCTACAATGAGCAGTTCTTC. Translated, it gives CASSPRGTYNEQFF.

This rearrangement joins TRBV19 to TRBJ2-5, with 10 bases lining up with TRBD1. Germline V CDR1 and CDR2: LNHDA, SQIVND (reference sequence). The J segment lost 4 bases and the V segment lost 5 bases, leaving 10 bases of the junction unmatched. The CDR3 extends over 16 amino acids. CDR3 residues: CASSPTGTGVIETQYF. As DNA, the CDR3 is TGTGCCAGTAGTCCCACCGGGACAGGGGTTATAGAGACCCAGTACTTC.

The chain has TRBV19 and TRBJ1-5, with D possibly matching TRBD1 (6 bases). Trimming left V 4 bases short and J 6 bases short, with 19 bases between. CDR1 is LNHDA and CDR2 is SQIVND in the germline V gene (reference sequence). CDR3 size: 16 residues. Here the CDR3 reads CASSTSGTIRGQPQHF. CDR3 bases: TGTGCCAGTAGTACCTCCGGGACAATACGGGGTCAGCCCCAGCATTTT.

The DNA of the CDR3 is TGTGCCAGCAGTGGCAACAGGGGAACTAATGAAAAACTGTTTTTT. It yields the protein CASSGNRGTNEKLFF. This rearrangement joins TRBV27 to TRBJ1-4; TRBD1 matches 7 bases. V shed 5 bases, J shed 1 base, and the junction held 4 bases outside the gene matches. The germline gives CDR1 MNHEY, CDR2 SMNVEV (reference sequence). This CDR3 spans 15 amino acids.

This sequence joins TRBV19 and TRBJ1-2; 8 nucleotides align to TRBD1. Germline-derived CDR1 and CDR2 are LNHDA and SQIVND (reference sequence). The CDR3 contains 15 residues. V was clipped by 3 bases and J by 0 bases; unmatched bases: 3. Here the CDR3 reads CASSITGGANYGYTF. In DNA, the CDR3 is TGTGCCAGTAGTATTACAGGGGGGGCTAACTATGGCTACACCTTC.

This rearrangement joins TRBV11-2 to TRBJ2-1; 8 nucleotides align to TRBD1. The length of the CDR3 is 15 residues. The V gene end was trimmed by 3 bases and the J gene end by 5 bases; junction bases not matched to a gene: 6. Germline lookup yields CDR1 SGHAT and CDR2 FQNNGV. Written as DNA, the CDR3 is TGTGCCAGCAGCTTCGACAGGGGTGGTAACAATGAGCAGTTCTTC. Translated, it gives CASSFDRGGNNEQFF.

The J gene is TRBJ1-2, the V gene TRBV13, with D tentatively TRBD1 (5 bases). The germline V gene encodes CDR1 PRHDT and CDR2 FYEKMQ (reference sequence). Deletions cut 6 bases from V and 4 bases from J, with 21 bases between. The CDR3 has 16 residues. Here the CDR3 DNA reads TGTGCCAGCAGGGGGCGCACGACGGAAGTAGGCTATGGCTACACCTTC. As protein: CASRGRTTEVGYGYTF.

The rearrangement joins TRBV30 to TRBJ1-1; D call uncertain. Germline V CDR1 and CDR2: GTSNPN, SVGIG (reference sequence). This CDR3 has 11 amino acids. The V end was cut by 0 bases, the J end by 8 bases, with 7 bases between. The CDR3 is CAWSVSGEAFF. The CDR3 nucleotides read TGTGCCTGGAGTGTATCGGGGGAAGCTTTCTTT.